The 32 T cell receptor beta chains in this list originate from one sample, sequenced in a study of Ad26.COV2.S vaccination and SARS-CoV-2 variants. Treatment reported: approximately 18 received Ad26.COV2.S at low or high dose, single or two shots; roughly five received placebo; per-sample allocation not given. The samples were gathered on day 63 after the first injection of vaccine or placebo. Measured with immunoSEQ multiplex PCR; TCRdb has only the in-frame clones, and not every one. The table shows some 390,000 clones, with about 89% occurring only once. Sequenced here: peripheral blood, sampled in a trial of Ad26.COV2.S vaccine versus placebo. The source of these receptors is a person between 18 and 59 years old who received the Ad26.COV2.S COVID-19 vaccine or a placebo.

The V and J genes are TRBV5-4 and TRBJ2-2, with 9 bases fitting TRBD2. Trimming at V came to 2 bases and at J to 7 bases, leaving 9 bases not matched to a gene. This CDR3 has 16 residues. CDR1 and CDR2 from the germline V gene are SGHNT and YYREEE (reference sequence). CDR3 sequence reads: CASSLKGGRALGELFF. DNA of the CDR3: TGTGCCAGCAGCTTAAAGGGCGGGAGGGCCCTCGGGGAGCTGTTTTTT. Variable domain in full (rest from reference TRBV5-4 and TRBJ2-2): ETGVTQSPTHLIKTRGQQVTLRCSSQSGHNTVSWYQQALGQGPQFIFQYYREEENGRGNFPPRFSGLQFPNYSSELNVNALELDDSALYLCASSLKGGRALGELFFGEGSRLTVL.

The chain is built from TRBV9 and TRBJ2-6; 13 bases match TRBD2. CDR1 SGDLS and CDR2 YYNGEE come from the germline V gene. With V trimmed by 0 bases and J by 0 bases, 6 bases remained unmatched. This CDR3 comprises 20 residues. The CDR3 sequence is CASSVDMRTSGSSGANVLTF. The DNA of the CDR3 is TGTGCCAGCAGCGTAGATATGAGGACTAGCGGGAGCTCTGGGGCCAACGTCCTGACTTTC. The whole variable domain, remainder taken from reference TRBV9 and TRBJ2-6, is DSGVTQTPKHLITATGQRVTLRCSPRSGDLSVYWYQQSLDQGLQFLIQYYNGEERAKGNILERFSAQQFPDLHSELNLSSLELGDSALYFCASSVDMRTSGSSGANVLTFGAGSRLTVL.

The chain has TRBV6-5 and TRBJ2-5; D is perhaps TRBD2 (6 bases). With 8 bases removed from V and 5 bases from J, the gap between germline ends came to 12 bases. This CDR3 has 12 residues. Germline loops: CDR1 MNHEY, CDR2 SVGAGI. CDR3 sequence (DNA): TGTGCCAGCCGGGGAGGATGGGAGACCCAGTACTTC. This encodes CASRGGWETQYF.

The V gene is TRBV27, the J gene TRBJ2-2, with D unclear. V lost 7 bases and J lost 2, with 5 bases in between. Germline values: CDR1 MNHEY, CDR2 SMNVEV (reference sequence). This CDR3 spans 12 amino acids. The CDR3 region has the DNA TGTGCCAGCAAAACCAACACCGGGGAGCTGTTTTTT. This translates into CASKTNTGELFF.

The chain recombines TRBV5-1 with TRBJ1-4, with D uncertain. The CDR3 length is 15 residues. Germline V gives CDR1 SGHRS, CDR2 YFSETQ. Trimming took off 2 bases at V and 5 bases at J, with 13 bases between the two ends. The CDR3 coding sequence is TGCGCCAGCAGCTTTTCAGGATCGGGGAATGAAAAACTGTTTTTT. This encodes CASSFSGSGNEKLFF.

V gene TRBV30 combines with J gene TRBJ2-3; D is perhaps TRBD1 (6 bases). V gave up 4 bases and J gave up 0 bases, with 11 bases separating them. Germline CDR1 and CDR2: GTSNPN and SVGIG (reference sequence). The CDR3 sequence is 14 residues long. The CDR3 spells CAWNTGLSTDTQYF. CDR3 nucleotides: TGTGCCTGGAATACAGGGCTTAGCACAGATACGCAGTATTTT.

The rearrangement uses TRBV28 and TRBJ2-1; 12 bases are shared with TRBD2. CDR3 length equals 17 residues. The V gene end was trimmed by 4 bases and the J gene end by 8 bases; junction bases not matched to a gene: 12. CDR1 and CDR2 (germline): MDHEN, SYDVKM. Written as DNA, the CDR3 is TGTGCCAGCAGTTACGCCGGACTAGCGGGGCTTGGGGATGAGCAGTTCTTC. This translates into CASSYAGLAGLGDEQFF.

V usage is TRBV9 and J usage is TRBJ1-2; 8 positions match TRBD1. This CDR3 is built from 15 residues. J gave up 2 bases and V 3 bases, and 6 bases lay outside the gene matches. Germline V gene sequence: CDR1 SGDLS, CDR2 YYNGEE. CDR3 amino acids: CASSGGQGSNYGYTF. The DNA for the CDR3 is TGTGCCAGCAGCGGCGGACAGGGTTCCAACTATGGCTACACCTTC.

This sequence joins TRBV28 and TRBJ2-7, with D tentatively TRBD1 (5 bases). Deletions cut 7 bases from V and 6 bases from J, with 13 bases between. The CDR3 is made up of 12 amino acids. CDR1 is MDHEN, CDR2 SYDVKM, per germline. The CDR3 nucleotides read TGTGCCAGCAACTTCCAGGGTTCCGAGCAGTACTTC. Translation gives CASNFQGSEQYF.

The V gene is TRBV10-2, the J gene TRBJ2-7, with 7 bases aligning to TRBD1. The length of the CDR3 is 15 residues. V trimming: 6 bases; J trimming: 3 bases; junction bases outside the gene matches: 11. Germline V gene data show CDR1 as WSHSY and CDR2 as SAAADI. The CDR3 region has the DNA TGCGCCAGCAGGGACATACAGGGGTCGAGCTACGAGCAGTACTTC. Amino acids: CASRDIQGSSYEQYF.

This chain joins TRBV9 and TRBJ1-4, with D perhaps matching TRBD1 (6 bases). The CDR3 covers 15 residues. Germline CDR1 and CDR2: SGDLS and YYNGEE. V was shortened by 4 bases and J by 2 bases, with 12 bases between the two germline ends. CDR3: CASSPQGITNEKLFF. In DNA form, the CDR3 reads TGTGCCAGCAGCCCCCAGGGGATTACTAATGAAAAACTGTTTTTT.

The chain employs TRBV2 and TRBJ2-3; D not certain. The length of the CDR3 is 11 residues. The ends were cut back, 2 bases at V and 3 bases at J, with 0 bases in the middle. Germline assignment: CDR1 SNHLY and CDR2 FYNNEI. DNA of the CDR3: TGTGCCAGCAGTGAAACAGATACGCAGTATTTT. Its translation: CASSETDTQYF. Full variable domain (outside the CDR3, taken from reference TRBV2 and TRBJ2-3): EPEVTQTPSHQVTQMGQEVILRCVPISNHLYFYWYRQILGQKVEFLVSFYNNEISEKSEIFDDQFSVERPDGSNFTLKIRSTKLEDSAMYFCASSETDTQYFGPGTRLTVL.

The V gene is TRBV28, the J gene TRBJ2-1; 8 bases fit TRBD2. Trimming cost V 3 bases and J 6 bases; bases outside gene matches: 10. Germline values: CDR1 MDHEN, CDR2 SYDVKM. This CDR3 region has 16 residues. The CDR3 DNA sequence: TGTGCCAGCAGTTTCCGCAAGGGGACTAGTGGCAATGAGCAGTTCTTC. This codes for CASSFRKGTSGNEQFF.

CDR3 in DNA: TGTGCCAGCTCACCGGGGGGCACCTATAATTCACCCCTCCACTTT. It specifies CASSPGGTYNSPLHF. This chain joins TRBV18 and TRBJ1-6, with D tentatively TRBD1 (6 bases). Trimming removed 3 bases from V and 2 bases from J, with 8 bases in between. Germline values: CDR1 KGHSH, CDR2 LQKENI. The CDR3 is 15 amino acids.

Worth noting for this clone: Additional DNA sequences in this sample encode the identical CDR3. The chain is built from TRBV6-1 and TRBJ1-2; D is ambiguous. Trimming pared 3 bases from V and 5 bases from J, leaving 7 bases between. This CDR3 spans 12 amino acids. Germline V lookup: CDR1 MNHNS, CDR2 SASEGT. Written as DNA, the CDR3 is TGTGCCAGCAGTGACGGCGGATATGGCTACACCTTC. It is translated as CASSDGGYGYTF.

The V gene is TRBV20-1, the J gene TRBJ1-4; 9 nucleotides align to TRBD1. Germline CDR1 reads DFQATT; CDR2 reads SNEGSKA (reference sequence). V was clipped by 3 bases and J by 5 bases; unmatched bases: 1. There are 13 residues in the CDR3. In DNA form, the CDR3 reads TGCAGTGCTAGTGACAGGGGGAATGAAAAACTGTTTTTT. Its translation is CSASDRGNEKLFF.

V usage is TRBV2 and J usage is TRBJ1-1; the D gene is possibly TRBD1 (5 bases). V lost 10 bases, J lost 10 bases, and 19 bases lay in between. This CDR3 spans 12 amino acids. Germline V gene lookup returns CDR1 SNHLY and CDR2 FYNNEI. In nucleotides, the CDR3 is TGTGCCATCCAGGGAGAGATGGGGGGAGCTTTCTTT. It encodes CAIQGEMGGAFF.

The rearrangement joins TRBV6-6 to TRBJ2-1; D gene uncertain. With 4 bases removed from V and 0 bases from J, the gap between germline ends came to 7 bases. The length of the CDR3 is 14 residues. Germline CDR1 MNHNY, CDR2 SVGAGI (reference sequence). CDR3 in amino acids: CASSWGSSYNEQFF. Written as DNA, the CDR3 is TGTGCCAGCAGTTGGGGTAGCTCCTACAATGAGCAGTTCTTC.

The chain employs TRBV28 and TRBJ2-1, with D maybe TRBD2 (7 bases). CDR1 MDHEN and CDR2 SYDVKM come from the germline V gene. The CDR3 loop spans 12 amino acids. Trimming cost V 5 bases and J 8 bases, with 10 bases left between them. The CDR3 loop reads CASSRGGYEQFF. The CDR3 DNA reads TGTGCCAGCAGTAGGGGGGGGTATGAGCAGTTCTTC.

The chain employs TRBV30 and TRBJ2-2; no clear D gene. The CDR3 is made up of 13 amino acids. Germline CDR1 GTSNPN, CDR2 SVGIG (reference sequence). Trimming pared 1 base from V and 7 bases from J, leaving 10 bases between. CDR3 region: CAWSGQRVGELFF. Here the CDR3 DNA reads TGTGCCTGGAGTGGCCAGCGAGTCGGGGAGCTGTTTTTT.

The rearrangement links TRBV6-1 to TRBJ2-5; 9 bases are a match to TRBD2. V trimming: 3 bases; J trimming: 5 bases; junction bases outside the gene matches: 10. The CDR3 length is 16 residues. The germline V gene encodes CDR1 MNHNS and CDR2 SASEGT. CDR3 nucleotides: TGTGCCAGCAGTGAGCTAGCGGGATCGGGGGAGGAGACCCAGTACTTC. It yields the protein CASSELAGSGEETQYF.

This chain connects TRBV3-1 (or the pseudogene TRBV3-2) to TRBJ2-1, with a weak D call TRBD1 (5 bases). Germline V gives CDR1 LGHDT, CDR2 YNNKEL (reference sequence). Trimming removed 1 base at V and 6 bases at J, with 10 bases between. This CDR3 comprises 14 residues. The DNA for the CDR3 is TGTGCCAGCAGCCAAGGGGGCCTCTTCAATGAGCAGTTCTTC. Its translation is CASSQGGLFNEQFF.

The chain employs TRBV23-1 and TRBJ1-4; D call uncertain. TRBV23-1 falls under the ORF class, with uncertain function. Trimming removed 0 bases from V and 4 bases from J, with 6 bases in between. This CDR3 is 14 amino acids long. The CDR3 sequence: CASSQSRFNEKLFF. As DNA, the CDR3 is TGCGCCAGCAGTCAATCGAGGTTTAATGAAAAACTGTTTTTT.

The rearrangement links TRBV4-3 to TRBJ2-6; no reliable D call. V was cut by 0 bases and J by 0 bases, with 6 bases left in between. The CDR3 has 16 residues. The V gene's germline CDR1 is LGHNA and CDR2 YSLEER. The CDR3 nucleotides read TGCGCCAGCAGCCAAGATGTGGACTCTGGGGCCAACGTCCTGACTTTC. Protein: CASSQDVDSGANVLTF.

This clone was recorded only once. The rearrangement uses TRBV24-1 and TRBJ2-1; TRBD2 matches 9 bases. This CDR3 has 14 amino acids. The V segment lost 3 bases and the J segment 7 bases; nucleotides outside the gene matches: 3. Germline lookup yields CDR1 KGHDR and CDR2 SFDVKD. CDR3 nucleotides: TGTGCCACCAGTGATGGGCGGGAGGGTAATGAGCAGTTCTTC. Protein: CATSDGREGNEQFF.

The CDR3 nucleotides are TGTGCTAGTGGTTTGGTCTCCGGACAAGGGGGACCTTACAATGAGCAGTTCTTC. Translated: CASGLVSGQGGPYNEQFF. The chain uses TRBV12-5 and TRBJ2-1; a possible D gene is TRBD1 (6 bases). The V gene lost 0 bases and the J gene lost 4 bases, with 19 bases spanning the gap. The germline gives CDR1 LGHNT, CDR2 FRNRAP. This CDR3 has 18 amino acids.

The rearrangement joins TRBV11-2 to TRBJ1-4; D not resolved. V gave up 1 base and J gave up 8 bases, with 11 bases separating them. The germline V gene has CDR1 SGHAT and CDR2 FQNNGV. This CDR3 is 14 amino acids long. The CDR3 is CASSLVQPGEKLFF. The CDR3 nucleotides read TGTGCCAGCAGCTTAGTACAGCCCGGGGAAAAACTGTTTTTT.

The chain carries TRBV28 and TRBJ1-4, with 12 bases identical to TRBD1. The CDR3 totals 17 residues. The germline V gene has CDR1 MDHEN and CDR2 SYDVKM. Trimming removed 3 bases from V and 2 bases from J; junction bases left unmatched: 4. CDR3 sequence reads: CASSFPGQGATNEKLFF. The CDR3 nucleotides read TGTGCCAGCAGTTTTCCGGGACAGGGGGCCACTAATGAAAAACTGTTTTTT.

The J gene is TRBJ2-5, the V gene TRBV4-1; 9 bases line up with TRBD1. This CDR3 has 15 amino acids. CDR1 is MGHRA, CDR2 YSYEKL, per germline. V was pared by 2 bases and J by 4 bases, with 5 bases of the junction left unmatched. CDR3 nucleotide sequence: TGCGCCAGCAGCCAACCCGGGACAGGGCCAGAGACCCAGTACTTC. Protein sequence: CASSQPGTGPETQYF.

The rearrangement links TRBV2 to TRBJ2-5; D possibly matches TRBD1 or TRBD2 (5 bases each). The V end lost 6 bases, the J end lost 4 bases, and 15 bases lay between the germline ends. Germline loops: CDR1 SNHLY, CDR2 FYNNEI. CDR3 length equals 14 residues. The CDR3 region is CASSSGRVAETQYF. Written as DNA, the CDR3 is TGTGCCAGCAGCTCGGGACGGGTGGCAGAGACCCAGTACTTC.

This chain links TRBV28 with TRBJ2-5, with D perhaps matching TRBD2 (5 bases). Deletions cut 6 bases from V and 2 bases from J, with 13 bases between. The CDR3 runs 14 residues. Germline CDR1 MDHEN, CDR2 SYDVKM. This CDR3 is CASSTPPGQETQYF. CDR3 sequence (DNA): TGTGCCAGCAGCACTCCCCCGGGGCAAGAGACCCAGTACTTC.

V and J are TRBV28 and TRBJ2-5; D is possibly TRBD1 (6 bases). Germline V gene sequence: CDR1 MDHEN, CDR2 SYDVKM. V gave up 4 bases and J gave up 7 bases, with 16 bases separating them. CDR3 size: 14 residues. The CDR3 DNA is TGTGCCAGCAGTTGGGGTGACAGGCCCGGGACCCAGTACTTC. Translation gives CASSWGDRPGTQYF.